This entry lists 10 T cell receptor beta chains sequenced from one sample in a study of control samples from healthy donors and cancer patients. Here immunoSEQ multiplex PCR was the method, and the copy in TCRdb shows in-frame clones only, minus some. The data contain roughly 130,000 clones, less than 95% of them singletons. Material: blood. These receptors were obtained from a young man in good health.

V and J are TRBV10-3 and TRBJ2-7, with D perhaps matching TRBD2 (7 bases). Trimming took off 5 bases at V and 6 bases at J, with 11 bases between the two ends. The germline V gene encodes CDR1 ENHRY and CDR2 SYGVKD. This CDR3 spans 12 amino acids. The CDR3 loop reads CAISPRGAEQYF. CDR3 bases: TGTGCCATCAGTCCCCGGGGGGCCGAGCAGTACTTC.

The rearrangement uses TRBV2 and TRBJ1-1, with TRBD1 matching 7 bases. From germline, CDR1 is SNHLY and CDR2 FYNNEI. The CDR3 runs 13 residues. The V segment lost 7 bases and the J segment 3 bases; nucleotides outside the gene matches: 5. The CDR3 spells CASNDRADTEAFF. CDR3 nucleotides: TGTGCCAGCAATGACAGGGCCGACACTGAAGCTTTCTTT. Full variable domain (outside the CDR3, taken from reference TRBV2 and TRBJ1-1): EPEVTQTPSHQVTQMGQEVILRCVPISNHLYFYWYRQILGQKVEFLVSFYNNEISEKSEIFDDQFSVERPDGSNFTLKIRSTKLEDSAMYFCASNDRADTEAFFGQGTRLTVV.

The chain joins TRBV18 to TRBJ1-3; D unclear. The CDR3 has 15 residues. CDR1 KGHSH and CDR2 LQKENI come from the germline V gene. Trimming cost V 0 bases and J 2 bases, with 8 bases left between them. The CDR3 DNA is TGTGCCAGCTCACCACCGGGGATTACTGGAAACACCATATATTTT. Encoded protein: CASSPPGITGNTIYF.

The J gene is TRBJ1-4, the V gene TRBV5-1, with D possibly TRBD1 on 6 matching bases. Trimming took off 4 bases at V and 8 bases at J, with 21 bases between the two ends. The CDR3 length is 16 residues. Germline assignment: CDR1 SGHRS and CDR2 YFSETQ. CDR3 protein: CASSLGISDSDEKLFF. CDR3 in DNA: TGCGCCAGCAGCCTTGGTATTTCGGACAGTGACGAAAAACTGTTTTTT.

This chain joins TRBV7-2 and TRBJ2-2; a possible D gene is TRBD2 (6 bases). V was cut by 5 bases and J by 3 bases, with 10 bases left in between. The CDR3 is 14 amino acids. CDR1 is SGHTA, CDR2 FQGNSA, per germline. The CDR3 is CASSLGLYTGELFF. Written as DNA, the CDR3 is TGTGCCAGCAGCCTGGGACTGTACACCGGGGAGCTGTTTTTT.

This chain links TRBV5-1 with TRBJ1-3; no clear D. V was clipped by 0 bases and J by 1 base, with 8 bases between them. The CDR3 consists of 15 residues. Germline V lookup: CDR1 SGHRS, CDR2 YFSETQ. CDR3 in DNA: TGCGCCAGCAGCTTGGCCACGGGGTCTGGAAACACCATATATTTT. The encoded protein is CASSLATGSGNTIYF.

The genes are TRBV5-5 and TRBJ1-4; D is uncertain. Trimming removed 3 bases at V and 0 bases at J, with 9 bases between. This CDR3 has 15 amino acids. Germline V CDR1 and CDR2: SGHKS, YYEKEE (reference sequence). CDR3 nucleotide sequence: TGTGCCAGCAGCTGGGAACCTTCAACTAATGAAAAACTGTTTTTT. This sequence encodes CASSWEPSTNEKLFF. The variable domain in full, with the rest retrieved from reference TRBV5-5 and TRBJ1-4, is DAGVTQSPTHLIKTRGQQVTLRCSPISGHKSVSWYQQVLGQGPQFIFQYYEKEERGRGNFPDRFSARQFPNYSSELNVNALLLGDSALYLCASSWEPSTNEKLFFGSGTQLSVL.

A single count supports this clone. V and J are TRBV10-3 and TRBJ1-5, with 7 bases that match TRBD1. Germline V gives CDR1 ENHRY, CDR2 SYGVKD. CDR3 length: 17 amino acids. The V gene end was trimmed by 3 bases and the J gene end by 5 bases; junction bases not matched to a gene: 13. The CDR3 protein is CAISDSGAGQVDQPQHF. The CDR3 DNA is TGTGCCATCAGTGACTCGGGGGCTGGACAGGTCGATCAGCCCCAGCATTTT.

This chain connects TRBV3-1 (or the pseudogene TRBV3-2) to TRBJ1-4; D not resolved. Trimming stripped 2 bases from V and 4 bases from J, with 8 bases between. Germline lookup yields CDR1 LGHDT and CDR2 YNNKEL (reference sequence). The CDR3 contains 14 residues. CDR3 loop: CASSQNQLNEKLFF. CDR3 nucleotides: TGTGCCAGCAGCCAAAATCAGCTTAATGAAAAACTGTTTTTT.

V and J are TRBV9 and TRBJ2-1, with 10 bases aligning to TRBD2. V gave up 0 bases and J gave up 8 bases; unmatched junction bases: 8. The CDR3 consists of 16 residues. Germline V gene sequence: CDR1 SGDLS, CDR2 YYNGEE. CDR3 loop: CASSVVELAGKYEQFF. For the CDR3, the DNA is TGTGCCAGCAGCGTAGTCGAACTAGCGGGGAAATATGAGCAGTTCTTC.